This T cell receptor (beta chain) appears in the sequencing data of a study of regulatory T cells in long-lasting Graves disease. Trimming stripped 5 bases from V and 6 bases from J, with 23 bases between. The CDR3 contains 17 residues. In this sample, this clonotype turned up many times. Sequencing libraries for TCR beta were prepared with iRepertoire HTBI primers and Arm-PCR of CDR3 regions. TCRdb ran MiXCR on the multiplex PCR reads and lists one entry per CDR3 protein. The table has under 500,000 distinct CDR3 sequences, less than 20% seen once; the top ten hold about 10%. Time point in this sample: newly diagnosed GD, antithyroid drugs for less than 3 months. PBMCs provided the RNA from which the TCR library was made. This same sample was also part of a study on T cells in Graves' hyperthyroidism and ophthalmopathy. That paper notes: Newly diagnosed hyperthyroidism, duration under 2 months, in patients aged 18 to 65. Ophthalmopathy and stable hyperthyroidism were told apart by a 13 V-J model.

Source: peripheral blood mononuclear cells (PBMCs), taken at new diagnosis, from a patient treated with antithyroid drugs. The J gene is TRBJ2-1, the V gene TRBV12-3 or TRBV12-4; D may be TRBD2 (6 bases). This sequence was found in a woman aged 25 to 39 with Graves disease. The CDR3 loop is CASSLAIAGRTVNEQFF. The CDR3 bases are TGTGCCAGCAGTCTTGCAATTGCGGGACGAACAGTCAATGAGCAGTTCTTC.